One and the same sample provided the 2 T cell receptor beta chains below, sequenced in a study of T-cell reconstitution after alpha-beta-depleted transplantation in children. The authors prepared the TCRbeta library with unique molecular identifiers. TCRdb re-called the PCR reads through MiXCR, storing one row per CDR3 protein. Of approximately 640,000 distinct CDR3 sequences in the sample, 16% are singletons; the top ten hold around 0.96%. This specimen was PBMCs from the stem cell graft donor, taken from the stem cell graft. The receptors shown here come from a human donor who donated a stem cell graft to a child with acute myeloid leukemia.

The CDR3 DNA is TGTGCCAGCGGGGGTCGGACGCCAACGGGGAATGAGCAGTTCTTC. This encodes CASGGRTPTGNEQFF. The V gene is TRBV7-3, the J gene TRBJ2-1; TRBD1 or TRBD2 may be the D gene (5 bases each). CDR3 length equals 15 residues. Germline CDR1 SGHTA, CDR2 FQGTGA. Trimming took 8 bases from V and 7 from J, leaving 21 bases between them.

This chain connects TRBV7-8 to TRBJ2-5, with 9 nucleotides matching TRBD2. CDR3 length: 15 amino acids. Germline CDR1 is SGHVS and CDR2 is FQNEAQ. Losses at the gene ends were 1 base for V and 5 bases for J; bases not matched to a gene: 5. CDR3 sequence (DNA): TGTGCCAGCAGCTTAGGCGGGGGGGGTTGGGAGACCCAGTACTTC. Its translation is CASSLGGGGWETQYF.